This TCR beta chain appears in the sequencing data of a study of blood T cells in healthy people across ages (dated by TCRdb to between 2014 and 2017). Broadly, across the study: In model experiments, template switching captured about one uniquely barcoded TCR beta cDNA molecule for every two T cells. To track age-related changes in TCR beta repertoire diversity, the study relied on deep sequencing normalized with unique cDNA molecular identifiers. Donors of different ages were randomly distributed across sequencing lanes to avoid experimental bias. The donors were split into four age groups: young (average around 17 years), middle-aged (about 40), aged (more than 55) and long-lived (approximately 89). For two donors (one aged 18 to 29 and one aged 80 or older), the study analyzed two additional independent replicas of 1 million unique cDNA reads from the same blood draw. Paper-wide results and their limitations: There was a strong correlation between observed TCR beta diversity and the percentage of naive T cells measured by flow cytometry. Conclusive comparison of naive and antigen-experienced compartments was prevented by the profiling of bulk unsorted PBMCs. Estimates of total diversity based on one million sequenced T cells were considered lower bounds and underestimates. Because the CMV infection status of the donors was unknown, age-related changes in expanded clonotypes may potentially have been confounded. Observed TCR beta diversity per million T cells fell roughly linearly with age, and a significant reduction was already apparent by age around 36. Compared with the aged group, the long-lived group had more naive CD4+ T cells, fewer expanded clones and increased TCR diversity, a pattern suggesting age selection.

Donors were under 40 systemically healthy Caucasian individuals from Russia aged roughly 6 to 95 years. Each donor gave ten milliliters of peripheral blood, collected into EDTA-treated Vacutainer tubes. Ficoll-Paque density-gradient centrifugation was used to isolate PBMCs, with at least 7 million obtained per sample. Total RNA was extracted from PBMCs with Trizol reagent, with at least 5.5 micrograms obtained per sample. Naive CD45RAhigh/CD27high T cell percentages were measured by flow cytometry on a PBMC aliquot from every donor. Library construction relied on 5' RACE. TCRdb shows the sequencer as Illumina HiSeq 2500. A second PCR of about 6 to 12 cycles was run with a J-beta primer mix and a sample-barcoded 5' primer. A template-switch 5' adaptor carrying 12 random nucleotides introduced a unique molecular identifier onto each TCR beta cDNA molecule. At least 2.5 million CDR3-containing paired-end reads were obtained from each sample. First-strand cDNA was synthesized from all RNA with the Mint cDNA synthesis kit, primed by a TRBC-specific oligonucleotide. Following uracil-DNA glycosylase treatment, a first 18-cycle PCR with universal primers M1SS and BC2_uni_R was performed on all cDNA. In the source study's methods: For normalization, 1 million high-quality reads were randomly selected from each sample, with every read carrying a distinct molecular identifier. Reads sharing molecular identifiers were discarded rather than binned into consensus sequences. MiTCR, run with a Q25 quality threshold and the strictest error-elimination algorithm, handled CDR3 identification, clonotype clustering and error correction. Lower-bound total TCR beta diversity was estimated with a nonparametric unseen species model using Euler transformation. Using fastp trimming at Q25 and MiXCR clonotype assembly, TCRdb reanalyzed the public sequencing data and kept in-frame beta chains. Every distinct CDR3 protein forms one entry, paired with its most common genes and DNA. V and J calls and clone size were set by TCRdb, not the authors. This sample holds around 800,000 distinct CDR3 sequences; less than 60% were observed only once. The leading ten clones occupy roughly 18% of the sample.

Comments on this clonotype: The antigen it binds to is not known. It has no much larger one-base neighbor in the sample; base qualities were not kept.

Specimen: blood. This receptor was identified in an older man in good health.

The DNA sequence is given as TGTGCCAGCAGTTACCCAATCCGCGGGAGATCGAACGAGCAGTACTTC. It codes for CASSYPIRGRSNEQYF. The V and J genes are TRBV28 and TRBJ2-7, with 7 central nucleotides matching TRBD2. From cysteine to phenylalanine, the CDR3 is 16 amino acids long. Kept here is only the CDR3 DNA, which spans 48 bases and is read in frame from base 1. The germline V gene specifies MDHEN as CDR1 and SYDVKM as CDR2. Trimmed from V: 4 bases; trimmed from J: 5 bases; junction bases lacking a gene match: 14.